At least ten counts were recorded for the clone carrying this T cell receptor beta chain. Its antigen is unknown. The data are from a study of T cell repertoires in cytomegalovirus infection. Study context: Carrying CMV and the relevant HLA type showed in public TCR beta signatures.

TCRdb reprocessed the reads with MiXCR, giving one entry per CDR3 protein. The sample lists fewer than 1,000,000 distinct CDR3 sequences, around 31% occurring once. Study outcomes and limitations: The response measured ex vivo was dominated by TCR beta clonotypes (HLA-C-restricted and CMV-specific). Of the TCR beta families, the public ones yielded a cumulative frequency that identified carriers of CMV plus the relevant HLA.

J was trimmed by 1 base and V by 6 bases; bases with no gene match: 1. CDR1 and CDR2 (germline): MNHNS, SASEGT. The CDR3 extends over 13 amino acids. The sample here was cultured CD8+ T cells from PBMCs, taken from culture after CMV antigen stimulation. The chain links TRBV6-1 to TRBJ2-3, with 7 bases identical to TRBD1. This clonotype was obtained from a human donor in good health (CMV status not recorded). Some clones in this sample may be carry-over from other donors' samples. The CDR3 nucleotides are TGTGCCAGCAGCGGACAGGGCACAGATACGCAGTATTTT. It specifies CASSGQGTDTQYF.